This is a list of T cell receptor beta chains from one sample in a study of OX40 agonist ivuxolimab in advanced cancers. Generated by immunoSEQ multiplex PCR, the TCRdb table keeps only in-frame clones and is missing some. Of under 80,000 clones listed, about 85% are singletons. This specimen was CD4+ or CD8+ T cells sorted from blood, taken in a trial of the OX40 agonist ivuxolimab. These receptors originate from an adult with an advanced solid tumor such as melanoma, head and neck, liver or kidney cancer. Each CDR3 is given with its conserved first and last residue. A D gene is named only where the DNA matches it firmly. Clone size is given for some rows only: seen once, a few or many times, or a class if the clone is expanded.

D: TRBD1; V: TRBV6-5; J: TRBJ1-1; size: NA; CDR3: CASRTGDTEAFF; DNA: TGTGCCAGTCGGACAGGGGACACTGAAGCTTTCTTT
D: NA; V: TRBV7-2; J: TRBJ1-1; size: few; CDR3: CASSQSIASEAFF; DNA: TGTGCCAGCAGCCAGAGTATCGCCTCTGAAGCTTTCTTT
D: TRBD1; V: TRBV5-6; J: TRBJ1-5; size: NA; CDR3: CASSPRPGGDQPQHF; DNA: TGTGCCAGCAGCCCCCGGCCAGGGGGCGATCAGCCCCAGCATTTT
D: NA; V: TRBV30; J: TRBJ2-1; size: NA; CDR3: CAWNPDGREYNEQFF; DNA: TGTGCCTGGAACCCCGACGGGCGAGAGTACAATGAGCAGTTCTTC
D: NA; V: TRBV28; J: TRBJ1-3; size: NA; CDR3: CASKRSARRNGNTIYF; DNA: TGTGCCAGCAAACGCAGCGCCCGGAGAAACGGAAACACCATATATTTT
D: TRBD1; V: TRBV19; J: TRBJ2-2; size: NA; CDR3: CATKTPGGRTGELFF; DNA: TGTGCCACTAAAACCCCAGGGGGTCGGACCGGGGAGCTGTTTTTT
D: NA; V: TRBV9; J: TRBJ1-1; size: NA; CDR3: CASSFTPYTEAFF; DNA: TGTGCCAGCAGCTTTACCCCGTACACTGAAGCTTTCTTT
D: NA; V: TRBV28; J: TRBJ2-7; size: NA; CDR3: CASSSRRTYEQYF; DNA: TGTGCCAGCAGTTCGAGGAGAACCTACGAGCAGTACTTC
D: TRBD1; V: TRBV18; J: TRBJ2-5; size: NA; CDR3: CASSQGTGETQYF; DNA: TGTGCCAGCTCACAAGGGACAGGCGAGACCCAGTACTTC
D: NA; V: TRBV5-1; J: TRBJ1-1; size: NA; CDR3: CASSLAGSGIEAFF; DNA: TGCGCCAGCAGCTTGGCAGGGTCCGGGATAGAAGCTTTCTTT
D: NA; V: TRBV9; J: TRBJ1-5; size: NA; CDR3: CASSVGDTYQPQHF; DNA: TGTGCCAGCAGCGTAGGGGACACTTATCAGCCCCAGCATTTT
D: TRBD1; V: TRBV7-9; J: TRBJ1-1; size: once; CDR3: CASSRLGTANTEAFF; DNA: TGTGCCAGCAGCCGGCTTGGGACAGCTAACACTGAAGCTTTCTTT
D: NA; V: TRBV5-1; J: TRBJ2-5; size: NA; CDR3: CASSLAQPAETQYF; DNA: TGCGCCAGCAGCTTGGCCCAGCCGGCGGAGACCCAGTACTTC
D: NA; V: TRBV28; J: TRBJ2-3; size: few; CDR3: CASSQAHTQYF; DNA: TGTGCCAGCAGCCAGGCACATACGCAGTATTTT
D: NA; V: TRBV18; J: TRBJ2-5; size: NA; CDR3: CASSTAQETQYF; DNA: TGTGCCAGCTCCACAGCTCAAGAGACCCAGTACTTC
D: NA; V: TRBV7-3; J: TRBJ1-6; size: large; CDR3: CASSLQYNSPLHF; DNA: TGTGCCAGCAGCTTACAGTATAATTCACCCCTCCACTTT
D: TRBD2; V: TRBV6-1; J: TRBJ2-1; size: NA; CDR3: CASSGLAGANNEQFF; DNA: TGTGCCAGCAGTGGACTAGCGGGAGCTAACAATGAGCAGTTCTTC
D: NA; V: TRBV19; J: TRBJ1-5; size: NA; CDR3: CASSRGGGSNQPQHF; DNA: TGTGCCAGTAGTAGGGGAGGGGGTAGCAATCAGCCCCAGCATTTT
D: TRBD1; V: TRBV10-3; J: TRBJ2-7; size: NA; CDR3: CAISGQDRASYEQYF; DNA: TGTGCCATCAGTGGCCAAGACAGGGCCTCCTACGAGCAGTACTTC
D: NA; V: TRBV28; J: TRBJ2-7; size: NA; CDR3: CASSQDPTYIYEQYF; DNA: TGTGCCAGCAGTCAGGACCCGACTTATATCTACGAGCAGTACTTC